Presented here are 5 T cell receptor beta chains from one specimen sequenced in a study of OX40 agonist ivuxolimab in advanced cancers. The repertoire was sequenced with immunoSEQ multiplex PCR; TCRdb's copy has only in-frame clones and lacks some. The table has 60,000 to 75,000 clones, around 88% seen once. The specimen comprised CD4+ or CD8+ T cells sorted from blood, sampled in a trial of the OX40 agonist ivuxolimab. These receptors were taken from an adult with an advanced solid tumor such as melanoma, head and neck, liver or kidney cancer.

CDR3 amino acids: CASGWGARETQYF. The CDR3 coding sequence is TGTGCTAGTGGTTGGGGGGCTCGGGAGACCCAGTACTTC. The gene calls are TRBV12-5 and TRBJ2-5; possibly TRBD1 or TRBD2 for D (6 bases each). Germline V gene sequence: CDR1 LGHNT, CDR2 FRNRAP. This CDR3 is 13 amino acids long. The germline V and J ends were trimmed by 4 bases and 5 bases, with 11 bases remaining between them.

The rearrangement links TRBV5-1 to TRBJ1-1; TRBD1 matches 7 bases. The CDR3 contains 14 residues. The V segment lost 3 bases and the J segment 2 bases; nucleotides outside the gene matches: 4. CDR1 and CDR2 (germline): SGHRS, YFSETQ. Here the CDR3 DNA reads TGCGCCAGCAGCTCACAGGGGACCAACACTGAAGCTTTCTTT. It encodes CASSSQGTNTEAFF.

CDR3 coding DNA: TGTGCCAGCAGCGTAGGTCTCTTGATGAACACTGAAGCTTTCTTT. Translated, it gives CASSVGLLMNTEAFF. This rearrangement joins TRBV9 to TRBJ1-1; D is unresolved. V lost 0 bases and J lost 0, with 9 bases in between. CDR1 SGDLS and CDR2 YYNGEE come from the germline V gene. The CDR3 contains 15 residues.

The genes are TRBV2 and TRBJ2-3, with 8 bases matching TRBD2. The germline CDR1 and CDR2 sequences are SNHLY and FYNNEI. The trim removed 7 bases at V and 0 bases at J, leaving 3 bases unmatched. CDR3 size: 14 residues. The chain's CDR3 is CASKKRGSTDTQYF. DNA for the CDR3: TGTGCCAGCAAAAAGCGGGGGAGCACAGATACGCAGTATTTT.

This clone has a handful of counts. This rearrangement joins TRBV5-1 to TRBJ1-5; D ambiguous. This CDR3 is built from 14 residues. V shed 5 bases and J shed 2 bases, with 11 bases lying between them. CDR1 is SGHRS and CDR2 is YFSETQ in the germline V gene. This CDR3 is CASSKEGGNQPQHF. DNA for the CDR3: TGCGCCAGCAGTAAGGAAGGTGGCAATCAGCCCCAGCATTTT. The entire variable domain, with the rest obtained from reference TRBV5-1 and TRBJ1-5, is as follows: KAGVTQTPRYLIKTRGQQVTLSCSPISGHRSVSWYQQTPGQGLQFLFEYFSETQRNKGNFPGRFSGRQFSNSRSEMNVSTLELGDSALYLCASSKEGGNQPQHFGDGTRLSIL.